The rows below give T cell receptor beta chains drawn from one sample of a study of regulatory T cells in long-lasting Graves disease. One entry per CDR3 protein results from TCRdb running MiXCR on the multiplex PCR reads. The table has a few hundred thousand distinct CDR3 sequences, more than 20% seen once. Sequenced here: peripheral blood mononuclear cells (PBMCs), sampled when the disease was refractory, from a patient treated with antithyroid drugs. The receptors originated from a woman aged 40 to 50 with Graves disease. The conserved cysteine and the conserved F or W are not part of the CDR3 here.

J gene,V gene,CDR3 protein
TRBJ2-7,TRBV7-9,ASSHGTGGHSYEQY
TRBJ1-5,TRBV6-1,ASSEQGWNQPQH
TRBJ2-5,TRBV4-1,ASSQGPRETQY
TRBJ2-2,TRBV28,ASSPPVGAGPNTGELF
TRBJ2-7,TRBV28,ASSLSGRLIGEQY
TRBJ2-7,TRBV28,ASSPSGPLSYEQY
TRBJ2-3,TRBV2,ASSGAGGTDTQY
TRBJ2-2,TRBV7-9,ASTSSGELF
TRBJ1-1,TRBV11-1,ASSLDIQGVSDTEAF
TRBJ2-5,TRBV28,ASRSWTSGRETQY
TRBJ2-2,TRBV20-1,SASSSVAGTGELF
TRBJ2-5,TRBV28,ATIFGETQY
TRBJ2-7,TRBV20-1,SARDAGTSGIYEQY
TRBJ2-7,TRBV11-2,ASSLDGRESYEQY
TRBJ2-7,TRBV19,ASRPSGSSYEQY
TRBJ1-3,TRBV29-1,SVEIDITGNTIY
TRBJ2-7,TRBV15,ATSRDHGEWEQY
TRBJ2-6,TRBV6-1,ALRHSGANVLT
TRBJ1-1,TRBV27,ASSLSPKVGTEAF
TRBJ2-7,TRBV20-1,SARDPWGYEQY
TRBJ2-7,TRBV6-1,AVGGGTYEQY
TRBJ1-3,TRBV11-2,ASSEGLAGNTIY
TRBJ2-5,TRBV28,ASSTSGLAGMNQETQY
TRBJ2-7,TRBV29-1,SVEIAGLAGASPYEQY
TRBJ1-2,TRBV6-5,ASSYDRGPYGYT
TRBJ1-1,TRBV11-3,ASSLDLGAEAF
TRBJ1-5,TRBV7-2,ASSLVGAAQH